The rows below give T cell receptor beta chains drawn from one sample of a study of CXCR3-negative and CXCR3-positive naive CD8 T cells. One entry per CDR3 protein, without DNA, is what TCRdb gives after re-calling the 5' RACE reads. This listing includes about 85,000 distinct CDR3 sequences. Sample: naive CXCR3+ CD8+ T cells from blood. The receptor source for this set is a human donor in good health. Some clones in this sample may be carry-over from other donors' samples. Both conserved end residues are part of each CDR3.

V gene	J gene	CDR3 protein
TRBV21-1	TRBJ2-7	CASSKEFRDRGFYEQYF
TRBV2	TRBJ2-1	CASSWTGGGNEQFF
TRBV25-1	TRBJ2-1	CASSEYLSPSGTAYNEQFF
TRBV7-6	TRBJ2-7	CASSCDPSAVRHYEQYF
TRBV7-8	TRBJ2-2	CASSLVLREGAGELFF
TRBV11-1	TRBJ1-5	CASSLADRGRGQPQHF
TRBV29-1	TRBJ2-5	CSVEIWDREETQYF
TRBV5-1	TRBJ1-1	CASSSPPRSQNTEAFF
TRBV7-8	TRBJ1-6	CASSLAGRGYNSPLHF
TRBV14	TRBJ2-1	CASSLAGGFNEQFF
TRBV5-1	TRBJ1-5	CASSLTTGQPQHF
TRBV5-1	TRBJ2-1	CASSIEGPLANEQFF
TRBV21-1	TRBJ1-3	CASPDRGALYF
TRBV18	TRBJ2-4	CATTDPAGALAKNIQYF
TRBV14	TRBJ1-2	CASSPSGAGGYTF
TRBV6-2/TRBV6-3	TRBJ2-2	CASSNSGVDTGELFF
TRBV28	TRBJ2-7	CASSLFGGSSYEQYF
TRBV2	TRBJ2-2	CARRTGSNTGELFF
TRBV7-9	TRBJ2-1	CASSFPGINNEQFF
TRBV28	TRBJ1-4	CASSQNRVGTEKLFF
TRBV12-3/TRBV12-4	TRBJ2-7	CASSAGTGAYEQYF
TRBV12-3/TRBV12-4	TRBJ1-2	CASSMLDYGYTF
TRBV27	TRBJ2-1	CASSFRTSGNLEQFF
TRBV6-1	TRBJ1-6	CASEQGEVSPLHF
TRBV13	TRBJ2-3	CASSPTLAPGGADTQYF
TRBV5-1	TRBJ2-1	CASSLSPLAGGPHEQFF
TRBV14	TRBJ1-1	CASSRGTRLVNTEAFF
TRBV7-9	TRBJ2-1	CASSQGGSPYNEQFF
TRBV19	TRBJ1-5	CASSSRDTGQPQHF
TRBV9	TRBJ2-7	CASSVSGVTNEQYF
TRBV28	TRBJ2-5	CASSLLAGETQYF
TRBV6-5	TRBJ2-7	CASSSSIDSSYEQYF
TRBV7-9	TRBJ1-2	CASSSARGDYGYTF
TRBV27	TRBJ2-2	CASKGLAGGNNTGELFF
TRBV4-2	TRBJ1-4	CASGQEFNGAPGQGNEKLFF
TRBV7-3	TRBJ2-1	CASRETGLAGVGHEQFF
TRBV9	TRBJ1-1	CASSVAGVNTEAFF
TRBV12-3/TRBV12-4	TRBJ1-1	CASNAGGVEAFF
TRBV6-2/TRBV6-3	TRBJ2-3	CASSSPGTGRTDTQYF
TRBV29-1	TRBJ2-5	CSVVTGPQTQYF
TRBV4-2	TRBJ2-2	CASSQETGELFF
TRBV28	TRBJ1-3	CASSLWGRSWGNTIYF
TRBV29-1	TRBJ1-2	CSVEDAGHFDYGHTF
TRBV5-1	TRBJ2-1	CASSLGRASNEQFF
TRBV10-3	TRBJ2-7	CAIGTVEYDEQYF
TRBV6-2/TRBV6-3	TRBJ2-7	CAIDPGTLGNEQYF
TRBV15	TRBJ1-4	CATSTVYNEKLFF
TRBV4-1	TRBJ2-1	CASSQVQVSYNEQFF